The rows below give T cell receptor beta chains drawn from one sample of a study of Ad26.COV2.S vaccination and SARS-CoV-2 variants. Some clones are missing from TCRdb's copy, which holds only in-frame ones; the method was immunoSEQ multiplex PCR. The table shows hundreds of thousands of clones, with around 86% occurring only once. Source: peripheral blood, taken in a trial of Ad26.COV2.S vaccine versus placebo. All receptors come from a person between 18 and 60 years old who received the Ad26.COV2.S COVID-19 vaccine or a placebo. CDR3s include the opening cysteine and the closing phenylalanine or tryptophan. D genes are given only for firm matches. Size values are once, few and many counts, or a class for expanded clones, and some rows have none.

j_call v_call clone_size d_call cdr3_nt cdr3_aa
TRBJ1-1 TRBV7-2 . TRBD1 TGTGCCAGCAGCTTAGAAAGGGCGACAGGGGGTGGGGCTTTCTTT CASSLERATGGGAFF
TRBJ1-3 TRBV3-1/TRBV3-2 . . TGTGCCAGCAGCCGAAAGGACTTTGGAAACACCATATATTTT CASSRKDFGNTIYF
TRBJ1-2 TRBV6-5 . . TGTGCCAGCAGTCCTCTTTTGCCCCCCTGGGGCTACACCTTC CASSPLLPPWGYTF
TRBJ1-1 TRBV5-1 . . TGCGCCAGCAGCTTGTCCAGGCCGAACACTGAAGCTTTCTTT CASSLSRPNTEAFF
TRBJ1-1 TRBV11-3 once . TGTGCCAGCAGCTTAGATCCCGACTCTGAAGCTTTCTTT CASSLDPDSEAFF
TRBJ2-5 TRBV19 . TRBD1 TGTGCCAGTAGCTTTACAGGGGACGGTCAAGAGACCCAGTACTTC CASSFTGDGQETQYF
TRBJ2-1 TRBV7-9 . . TGTGCCAGCAGCCCTGGGTCTAGCACCCATGAGCAGTTCTTC CASSPGSSTHEQFF
TRBJ2-7 TRBV5-4 . . TGTGCCAGCAGCTACGGCGATACCTACGAGCAGTACTTC CASSYGDTYEQYF
TRBJ2-3 TRBV4-2 once TRBD2 TGTGCCAGCAGCCAAGACTCTAGCGGTGACACAGATACGCAGTATTTT CASSQDSSGDTDTQYF
TRBJ1-5 TRBV7-9 once . TGTGCCAGCAGCCCAGACTTAAGTAATAGCAATCAGCCCCAGCATTTT CASSPDLSNSNQPQHF